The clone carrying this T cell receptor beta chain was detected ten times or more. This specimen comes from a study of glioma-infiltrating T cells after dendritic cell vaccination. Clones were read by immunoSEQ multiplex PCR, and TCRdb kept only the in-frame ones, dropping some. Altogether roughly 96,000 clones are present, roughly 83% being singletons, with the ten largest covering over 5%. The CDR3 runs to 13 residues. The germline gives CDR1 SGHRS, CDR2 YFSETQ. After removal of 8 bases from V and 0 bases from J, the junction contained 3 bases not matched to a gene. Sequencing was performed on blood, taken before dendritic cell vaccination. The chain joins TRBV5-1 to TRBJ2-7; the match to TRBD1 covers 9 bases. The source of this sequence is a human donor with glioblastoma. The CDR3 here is CARGQGYSYEQYF. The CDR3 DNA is TGCGCCAGGGGACAGGGATACTCCTACGAGCAGTACTTC.